The 28 T cell receptor beta chains presented below share a single source sample, sequenced in a study of naive and memory T cell subsets. Antigens for these TCRs are unknown. An equimolar mix of two oligonucleotides served as the beta constant-region primer for TRBC1 and TRBC2. Nested alpha and beta constant-region primers with the SP2 primer drove four PCR rounds on ligated cDNA. Via MiXCR, TCRdb re-called the UMI-ligation and nested PCR reads, giving one row per CDR3 protein. The repertoire holds approximately 140,000 distinct CDR3 sequences, about 23% seen once, with 0.085% to 0.11% in the top ten. Study findings and constraints: Possibly reflecting memory cells re-expressing CD45RA, a few larger clonotypes occurred in naive repertoires, especially CD8.

Sequencing was carried out using naive CD4+ T cells from blood. Receptors were obtained from a human donor in good health.

The chain has TRBV7-9 and TRBJ2-3; tentative D call: TRBD1 (6 bases). Trimming shortened V by 8 bases and J by 2 bases, and 23 bases separated the two germline ends. Germline CDR1 SEHNR, CDR2 FQNEAQ (reference sequence). The CDR3 spans 17 residues. CDR3 region: CASGSHGTNTYTDTQYF. The CDR3 DNA reads as TGTGCCAGCGGATCTCATGGGACAAATACTTACACAGATACGCAGTATTTT.

Only a few counts were recorded for this clonotype. The V call is TRBV29-1, the J call TRBJ1-4, with D perhaps TRBD1 (5 bases). Trimming pared 6 bases from V and 5 bases from J, leaving 10 bases between. The CDR3 consists of 12 residues. Germline CDR1 and CDR2: SQVTM and ANQGSEA. The chain's CDR3 is CSVEWGNEKLFF. In DNA form, the CDR3 reads TGCAGCGTAGAGTGGGGGAATGAAAAACTGTTTTTT.

This clonotype was seen a few times. CDR3 in amino acids: CASSEIGRAQSHQPQHF. CDR3 coding DNA: TGTGCCAGCAGTGAAATTGGTAGGGCTCAAAGCCACCAGCCCCAGCATTTT. The chain employs TRBV6-1 and TRBJ1-5; D remains unclear. CDR3 length equals 17 residues. Looked up from germline, CDR1 is MNHNS and CDR2 is SASEGT. V gave up 2 bases and J gave up 7 bases, with 21 bases separating them.

The chain combines TRBV7-3 with TRBJ2-1; 8 bases line up with TRBD1. J lost 8 bases, V lost 5 bases, and 8 bases had no gene match. Germline CDR1 reads SGHTA; CDR2 reads FQGTGA. This CDR3 is built from 14 residues. The CDR3 sequence is CASSPGQGSDEQFF. The CDR3 bases are TGTGCCAGCAGCCCAGGACAGGGTTCCGATGAGCAGTTCTTC.

The rearrangement joins TRBV20-1 to TRBJ2-1, with 11 bases that match TRBD2. V lost 4 bases to trimming and J lost 8 bases; unmatched junction nucleotides: 10. The germline V gene has CDR1 DFQATT and CDR2 SNEGSKA (reference sequence). The CDR3 is 15 residues long. CDR3 nucleotides: TGCAGTGCTAACACCCTTAGCGGGAGGGCCCATGAGCAGTTCTTC. It yields the protein CSANTLSGRAHEQFF.

V gene TRBV6-1 combines with J gene TRBJ2-1; 11 bases align to TRBD1. This CDR3 has 15 amino acids. Germline CDR1 is MNHNS and CDR2 is SASEGT. Trimming removed 6 bases from V and 6 bases from J; junction bases left unmatched: 7. CDR3 coding DNA: TGTGCCAGCAGACGGGACAGGGGGGCGGTCAATGAGCAGTTCTTC. Protein product: CASRRDRGAVNEQFF.

In its sample, this clonotype was seen a few times. The chain couples TRBV14 to TRBJ2-7; TRBD2 matches at 9 bases. The CDR3 has 15 residues. Trimming cost V 4 bases and J 4 bases; bases outside gene matches: 8. The germline V gene has CDR1 SGHDN and CDR2 FVKESK. The CDR3 is CASSRTGLALYEQYF. The CDR3 nucleotides read TGTGCCAGCAGCCGGACGGGACTAGCTCTTTACGAGCAGTACTTC. Together with reference TRBV14 and TRBJ2-7, the CDR3 gives the full variable domain: EAGVTQFPSHSVIEKGQTVTLRCDPISGHDNLYWYRRVMGKEIKFLLHFVKESKQDESGMPNNRFLAERTGGTYSTLKVQPAELEDSGVYFCASSRTGLALYEQYFGPGTRLTVT.

This clonotype was counted between two and nine times. The V and J genes are TRBV12-3 or TRBV12-4 and TRBJ2-1; D may be TRBD2 (5 bases). V lost 7 bases and J 10 bases, leaving 17 bases between the germline ends. This CDR3 is built from 13 residues. CDR3: CASTTGILLEQFF. The CDR3 nucleotides read TGTGCCAGCACCACCGGGATCCTCCTAGAGCAGTTCTTC.

The genes are TRBV10-3 and TRBJ2-5; 8 bases map to TRBD1. CDR1 and CDR2 (germline): ENHRY, SYGVKD. V trimming: 6 bases; J trimming: 5 bases; junction bases outside the gene matches: 5. This CDR3 has 13 residues. The CDR3 region is CAISGQGWETQYF. The CDR3 DNA reads as TGTGCCATCAGCGGACAGGGTTGGGAGACCCAGTACTTC.

This clonotype appeared many times. V and J are TRBV27 and TRBJ2-7, with 8 bases matching TRBD2. Germline CDR1 reads MNHEY; CDR2 reads SMNVEV (reference sequence). The trim removed 4 bases at V and 3 bases at J, leaving 5 bases unmatched. The CDR3 is 14 amino acids. CDR3 loop: CASSSGTRLYEQYF. The CDR3 DNA follows: TGTGCCAGCAGTTCCGGGACTAGACTCTACGAGCAGTACTTC.

This clonotype has a single count. The V gene is TRBV12-3 or TRBV12-4, the J gene TRBJ2-5, with D unresolved. This CDR3 has 15 amino acids. V dropped 5 bases and J dropped 1 base, with 14 bases sitting between them. The CDR3: CASSHKGPPQETQYF. The DNA for the CDR3 is TGTGCCAGCAGTCACAAGGGCCCTCCCCAAGAGACCCAGTACTTC.

This chain uses TRBV20-1 with TRBJ2-1, with D possibly being TRBD1 (7 bases). Trimming took off 3 bases at V and 9 bases at J, with 18 bases between the two ends. From germline, CDR1 is DFQATT and CDR2 SNEGSKA (reference sequence). This CDR3 spans 14 amino acids. The chain's CDR3 is CSARSGGTVAEQFF. Here the CDR3 DNA reads TGCAGTGCTAGGTCCGGCGGGACAGTCGCTGAGCAGTTCTTC.

The chain combines TRBV20-1 with TRBJ2-3, with D perhaps being TRBD1 or TRBD2 (5 bases each). Germline CDR1 DFQATT, CDR2 SNEGSKA (reference sequence). The V end lost 3 bases, the J end lost 12 bases, and 13 bases lay between the germline ends. CDR3 size: 11 residues. The chain's CDR3 is CSARGTHRQYF. The DNA of the CDR3 is TGCAGTGCTAGGGGGACCCATCGACAGTATTTT.

The chain has TRBV19 and TRBJ1-5; 9 bases align to TRBD1. The CDR3 has 15 amino acids. Germline V gives CDR1 LNHDA, CDR2 SQIVND (reference sequence). Trimming took 9 bases from V and 4 from J; bases not matched to a gene: 10. The CDR3 here is CASAWGTGRNQPQHF. The CDR3 nucleotides are TGTGCCAGCGCATGGGGGACAGGGCGGAATCAGCCCCAGCATTTT.

This clonotype has more than one count but fewer than ten. CDR3 sequence (DNA): TGTGCCAGTAATCCACTAGCGGGAGGCAATGAGCAGTTCTTC. It translates to CASNPLAGGNEQFF. V and J are TRBV19 and TRBJ2-1; TRBD2 matches 12 bases. The CDR3 loop spans 14 amino acids. Germline-derived CDR1 and CDR2 are LNHDA and SQIVND (reference sequence). With V trimmed by 7 bases and J by 6 bases, 4 bases remained unmatched.

This rearrangement joins TRBV10-1 to TRBJ2-1; 16 bases are shared with TRBD2. Germline trimming cut 6 bases from V and 7 bases from J; bases unmatched to any gene: 6. Germline lookup yields CDR1 WNHNN and CDR2 SYGVQD (reference sequence). The CDR3 runs to 16 residues. The CDR3 coding sequence is TGCGCCAGCAGCGGGACTAGCGGGAGGGCCAGGAATGAGCAGTTCTTC. Its translation is CASSGTSGRARNEQFF.

This clonotype has a handful of counts. The chain carries TRBV20-1 and TRBJ2-1, with TRBD2 matching 11 bases. The CDR3 totals 15 residues. Germline CDR1 reads DFQATT; CDR2 reads SNEGSKA (reference sequence). J was trimmed by 12 bases and V by 0 bases; bases with no gene match: 10. This CDR3 reads CSARDTSGGSLAQFF. As DNA, the CDR3 is TGCAGTGCTAGAGACACTAGCGGGGGTAGTTTGGCGCAGTTCTTC.

The genes are TRBV6-6 and TRBJ1-4; D unresolved. The germline gives CDR1 MNHNY, CDR2 SVGAGI (reference sequence). The CDR3 totals 14 residues. V was pared by 7 bases and J by 0 bases, with 9 bases between. CDR3 in amino acids: CASNLETTNEKLFF. DNA of the CDR3: TGTGCCAGCAACCTGGAGACAACTAATGAAAAACTGTTTTTT.

The V and J genes are TRBV2 and TRBJ2-7, with D perhaps assigned TRBD1 or TRBD2 (6 bases each). This CDR3 spans 14 amino acids. Germline V gene data show CDR1 as SNHLY and CDR2 as FYNNEI. The V end was cut by 6 bases, the J end by 2 bases, with 14 bases between. In nucleotides, the CDR3 is TGTGCCAGCAGGCCGGGGGACATTCCCTACGAGCAGTACTTC. This translates into CASRPGDIPYEQYF.

The V call is TRBV7-8, the J call TRBJ1-5; TRBD1 matches 7 bases. Germline loops: CDR1 SGHVS, CDR2 FQNEAQ. This CDR3 comprises 15 residues. V shed 1 base and J 5 bases; nucleotides not matched to a gene: 5. The CDR3 DNA is TGTGCCAGCAGCTTAGGGTCAGGGGGAGATCAGCCCCAGCATTTT. Encoded protein: CASSLGSGGDQPQHF. Combining the CDR3 with reference TRBV7-8 and TRBJ1-5 gives the whole variable domain GAGVSQSPRYKVAKRGQDVALRCDPISGHVSLFWYQQALGQGPEFLTYFQNEAQLDKSGLPSDRFFAERPEGSVSTLKIQRTQQEDSAVYLCASSLGSGGDQPQHFGDGTRLSIL.

CDR3 in DNA: TGCAGTGCGCCAAATCGACAGGGAATGTTTTCACCCCTCCACTTT. Protein product: CSAPNRQGMFSPLHF. This chain links TRBV20-1 with TRBJ1-6; 7 nucleotides line up with TRBD1. The J segment lost 9 bases and the V segment lost 6 bases, leaving 14 bases of the junction unmatched. CDR1 DFQATT and CDR2 SNEGSKA come from the germline V gene (reference sequence). The CDR3 runs 15 residues.

The chain links TRBV5-1 to TRBJ2-5; 10 nucleotides align to TRBD1. In germline, CDR1 is SGHRS, CDR2 YFSETQ. V lost 0 bases, J lost 0 bases, and 2 bases stayed unmatched. The length of the CDR3 is 16 residues. The CDR3 sequence: CASSLAGQGHQETQYF. The CDR3 DNA follows: TGCGCCAGCAGCTTGGCGGGACAGGGGCACCAAGAGACCCAGTACTTC.

This clonotype turned up a few times. The chain links TRBV7-9 to TRBJ2-7; weak D call: TRBD1 (5 bases). Trimming took 6 bases from V and 0 from J, leaving 12 bases between them. CDR3 size: 14 residues. Looked up from germline, CDR1 is SEHNR and CDR2 is FQNEAQ (reference sequence). CDR3 nucleotide sequence: TGTGCCAGCAGTTTTACAGGACACTCCTACGAGCAGTACTTC. As protein: CASSFTGHSYEQYF.

This clonotype was seen a handful of times. This chain links TRBV13 with TRBJ2-2; TRBD2 matches at 7 bases. CDR3 length equals 19 residues. Germline V gives CDR1 PRHDT, CDR2 FYEKMQ (reference sequence). The V gene end was trimmed by 4 bases and the J gene end by 0 bases; junction bases not matched to a gene: 14. DNA for the CDR3: TGTGCCAGCAGCTCCCGATATCGCCTAGCGGAGACGAACACCGGGGAGCTGTTTTTT. This codes for CASSSRYRLAETNTGELFF.

This clonotype was seen at least ten times. This rearrangement joins TRBV12-3 or TRBV12-4 to TRBJ2-5; tentative D call: TRBD2 (5 bases). Trimming stripped 3 bases from V and 5 bases from J, with 19 bases between. There are 16 residues in the CDR3. The CDR3 bases are TGTGCCAGCAGTTTCGCCCACGGAGGTGCCATGGAGACCCAGTACTTC. Its translation: CASSFAHGGAMETQYF.

This clonotype showed up just a few times. The chain joins TRBV11-2 to TRBJ1-1; D unclear. This CDR3 spans 12 amino acids. The germline V gene has CDR1 SGHAT and CDR2 FQNNGV. The V and J ends lost 8 bases and 7 bases respectively, with 14 bases between them. CDR3 DNA sequence: TGTGCCAGCCTCCACCTTCCGGGTGAAGCTTTCTTT. This codes for CASLHLPGEAFF.

This clonotype was seen a handful of times. This chain uses TRBV7-9 with TRBJ1-2; D not resolved. The CDR3 runs to 16 residues. V lost 6 bases and J 1 base, leaving 18 bases between the germline ends. Germline V gene lookup returns CDR1 SEHNR and CDR2 FQNEAQ (reference sequence). This chain's CDR3 is CASSSPNRRVNYGYTF. The CDR3 coding sequence is TGTGCCAGCAGTTCACCCAACCGGCGGGTTAACTATGGCTACACCTTC.

This clonotype has just a few counts. V usage is TRBV6-2 or TRBV6-3 and J usage is TRBJ2-1; 9 positions agree with TRBD2. The CDR3 extends over 14 amino acids. The germline V gene has CDR1 MNHEY and CDR2 SVGEGT. J was trimmed by 10 bases and V by 7 bases; bases with no gene match: 11. The CDR3 DNA sequence: TGTGCCAGCACACTAGCGGGTCCCTCAGGGGAGCAGTTCTTC. It specifies CASTLAGPSGEQFF.